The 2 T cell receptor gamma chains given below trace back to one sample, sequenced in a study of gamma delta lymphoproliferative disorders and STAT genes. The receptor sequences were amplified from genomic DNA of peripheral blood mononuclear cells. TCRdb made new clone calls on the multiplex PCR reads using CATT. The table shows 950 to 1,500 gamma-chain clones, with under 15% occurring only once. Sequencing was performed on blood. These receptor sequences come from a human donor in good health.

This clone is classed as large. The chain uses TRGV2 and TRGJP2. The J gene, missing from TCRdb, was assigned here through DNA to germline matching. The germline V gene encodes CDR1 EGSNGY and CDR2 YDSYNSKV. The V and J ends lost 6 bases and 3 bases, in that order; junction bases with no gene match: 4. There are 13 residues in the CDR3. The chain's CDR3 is CATWSCSDWIKTF. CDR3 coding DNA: TGTGCCACCTGGTCCTGTAGTGATTGGATCAAGACGTTT.

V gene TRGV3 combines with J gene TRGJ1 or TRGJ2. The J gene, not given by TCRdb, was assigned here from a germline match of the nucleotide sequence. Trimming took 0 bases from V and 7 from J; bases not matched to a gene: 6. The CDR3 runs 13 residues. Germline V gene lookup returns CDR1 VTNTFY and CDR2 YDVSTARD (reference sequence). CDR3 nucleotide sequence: TGTGCCACCTGGGACAGGCTCTCCTATAAGAAACTCTTT. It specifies CATWDRLSYKKLF.